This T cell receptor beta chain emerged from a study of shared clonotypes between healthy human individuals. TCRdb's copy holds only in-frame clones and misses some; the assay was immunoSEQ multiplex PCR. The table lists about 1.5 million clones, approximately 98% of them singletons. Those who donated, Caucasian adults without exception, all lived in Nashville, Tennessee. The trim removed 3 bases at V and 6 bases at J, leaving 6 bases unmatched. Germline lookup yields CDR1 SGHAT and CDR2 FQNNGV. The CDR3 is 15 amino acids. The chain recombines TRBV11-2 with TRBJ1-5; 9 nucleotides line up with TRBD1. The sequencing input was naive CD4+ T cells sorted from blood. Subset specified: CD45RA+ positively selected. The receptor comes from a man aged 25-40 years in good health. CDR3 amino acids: CASSLATGGGQPQHF. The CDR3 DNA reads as TGTGCCAGCAGCTTGGCAACAGGGGGCGGTCAGCCCCAGCATTTT.